What follows are 21 T cell receptor beta chains derived from one specimen sequenced in a study of blood T cell repertoires in COVID-19. Here immunoSEQ multiplex PCR was the method, and the copy in TCRdb shows in-frame clones only, minus some. The table lists about 190,000 clones, less than 90% of them singletons. The sample was peripheral blood. The receptor set was obtained from a human donor in a cohort sampled during active COVID-19.

This rearrangement joins TRBV5-1 to TRBJ2-1, with TRBD1 as a possible D gene (6 bases). This CDR3 comprises 15 residues. V lost 4 bases and J lost 4, with 15 bases in between. The germline V gene has CDR1 SGHRS and CDR2 YFSETQ. The CDR3 DNA reads TGCGCCAGCAGCCCGGACAGTGGCCTATACAATGAGCAGTTCTTC. It is translated as CASSPDSGLYNEQFF.

The chain carries TRBV4-1 and TRBJ1-3; D is uncertain. Germline V lookup: CDR1 MGHRA, CDR2 YSYEKL. This CDR3 is 16 amino acids long. Between the trimmed V and J ends, which lost 4 bases and 0 bases, there was a span of 13 bases. The CDR3 DNA reads as TGCGCCAGCAGCCTTAAATATCCCAGCTCTGGAAACACCATATATTTT. Translation: CASSLKYPSSGNTIYF.

This sequence joins TRBV21-1 and TRBJ2-2; the table calls TRBD1, which could not be checked here. TRBV21-1 is an annotated pseudogene. The length of the CDR3 is 13 residues. The CDR3 here is CASWWGRTGELFF. The DNA for the CDR3 is TGTGCCAGCTGGTGGGGGCGAACCGGGGAGCTGTTTTTT.

The V gene is TRBV7-9, the J gene TRBJ2-2; 8 bases align to TRBD2. CDR1 is SEHNR and CDR2 is FQNEAQ in the germline V gene (reference sequence). The CDR3 sequence is 16 residues long. The CDR3, as DNA: TGTGCAGCGGGCCGGGGGGGAGGGCCGAACACCGGGGAGCTGTTTTTT. This gives the protein CAAGRGGGPNTGELFF.

This clone was seen more than once but under ten times. V is TRBV9 and J is TRBJ1-1; D remains unclear. Germline-derived CDR1 and CDR2 are SGDLS and YYNGEE. This CDR3 has 13 amino acids. V gave up 0 bases and J gave up 3 bases, with 6 bases separating them. The CDR3 here is CASSVGGHTEAFF. The DNA of the CDR3 is TGTGCCAGCAGCGTAGGCGGCCACACTGAAGCTTTCTTT.

The chain couples TRBV7-8 to TRBJ1-3, with no clear D. In germline, CDR1 is SGHVS, CDR2 FQNEAQ. Trimming stripped 5 bases from V and 0 bases from J, with 11 bases between. The CDR3 is 15 residues long. The CDR3 bases are TGTGCCAGCAGCAGCGGACGGTTCTCTGGAAACACCATATATTTT. Translating it yields CASSSGRFSGNTIYF.

The chain recombines TRBV10-2 with TRBJ2-7; TRBD1 matches 8 bases. The CDR3 has 13 amino acids. V dropped 7 bases and J dropped 2; count of bases not matched to a gene: 4. Germline CDR1 reads WSHSY; CDR2 reads SAAADI. The CDR3 DNA sequence: TGCGCCAGCATGAAGGGACAGGCCTACGAGCAGTACTTC. Residues: CASMKGQAYEQYF.

The V and J genes are TRBV12-3 or TRBV12-4 and TRBJ1-6, with D hard to call. Trimming removed 8 bases at V and 7 bases at J, with 12 bases between. The CDR3 length is 13 residues. CDR3 bases: TGTGCCAGCTCTCAGCGATCCAATTCACCCCTCCACTTT. Amino acid sequence: CASSQRSNSPLHF.

V gene TRBV7-8 combines with J gene TRBJ1-1, with unresolved D. The CDR3 has 14 residues. V lost 5 bases, J lost 2 bases, and 12 bases lay in between. From germline, CDR1 is SGHVS and CDR2 FQNEAQ. CDR3 DNA sequence: TGTGCCAGCAGCGCCCGGGAAACCAACACTGAAGCTTTCTTT. It yields the protein CASSARETNTEAFF.

The rearrangement joins TRBV14 to TRBJ1-1, with a possible D match to TRBD1 (5 bases). V lost 4 bases and J 7 bases, leaving 13 bases between the germline ends. CDR3 length equals 13 residues. The germline gives CDR1 SGHDN, CDR2 FVKESK. This chain's CDR3 is CASSPTVRGEAFF. CDR3 DNA: TGTGCCAGCAGCCCGACAGTAAGGGGTGAAGCTTTCTTT.

The gene calls are TRBV9 and TRBJ2-1, with 11 bases matching TRBD1. The V gene end was trimmed by 3 bases and the J gene end by 4 bases; junction bases not matched to a gene: 3. Germline V gene data show CDR1 as SGDLS and CDR2 as YYNGEE. CDR3 length: 15 residues. The CDR3 bases are TGTGCCAGCAGCGGCGGACAGGGGGCTTACAATGAGCAGTTCTTC. It encodes CASSGGQGAYNEQFF.

The rearrangement joins TRBV2 to TRBJ1-2, with TRBD1 matching over 7 bases. V lost 7 bases, J lost 1 base, and 6 bases stayed unmatched. Germline V CDR1 and CDR2: SNHLY, FYNNEI. This CDR3 contains 14 residues. The CDR3 DNA is TGTGCCAGCAACAGGGCAGGGGGTAACTATGGCTACACCTTC. As protein: CASNRAGGNYGYTF.

V is TRBV10-2 and J is TRBJ1-2; maybe TRBD1 (5 bases). Germline CDR1 and CDR2: WSHSY and SAAADI. Trimming shortened V by 5 bases and J by 6 bases, and 13 bases separated the two germline ends. The CDR3 extends over 13 amino acids. The CDR3 DNA reads TGCGCCAGCAGTTCGGGACTCGGTGATGGCTACACCTTC. Protein: CASSSGLGDGYTF.

The sample holds one count of this clone. This rearrangement joins TRBV28 to TRBJ1-2; 10 nucleotides match TRBD1. Losses at the gene ends were 2 bases for V and 5 bases for J; bases not matched to a gene: 8. Germline V CDR1 and CDR2: MDHEN, SYDVKM. The CDR3 totals 16 residues. The CDR3 loop reads CASSLGTGVSAYGYTF. CDR3 DNA sequence: TGTGCCAGCAGTTTAGGGACAGGGGTTTCGGCTTATGGCTACACCTTC.

The CDR3 bases are TGTGCCAGCAGTTATTATGCGGGACTCCGTCGGGATACGCAGTATTTT. Translating gives CASSYYAGLRRDTQYF. This chain connects TRBV6-5 to TRBJ2-3; possibly TRBD2 for D (6 bases). The CDR3 consists of 16 residues. Germline lookup yields CDR1 MNHEY and CDR2 SVGAGI. Deletions cut 3 bases from V and 6 bases from J, with 19 bases between.

The V gene is TRBV7-2, the J gene TRBJ2-3, with D tentatively TRBD1 (6 bases). This CDR3 region has 18 residues. V was cut by 2 bases and J by 2 bases, with 20 bases left in between. In germline, CDR1 is SGHTA, CDR2 FQGNSA. Written as DNA, the CDR3 is TGTGCCAGCAGCTTACTGAGGGGGTCCCAGATTCTCACAGATACGCAGTATTTT. This translates into CASSLLRGSQILTDTQYF.

V and J are TRBV2 and TRBJ1-3; possible D gene TRBD1, 5 bases. V lost 2 bases to trimming and J lost 0 bases, with 8 bases between them. Germline assignment: CDR1 SNHLY and CDR2 FYNNEI. CDR3 length: 15 residues. This chain's CDR3 is CASSEMGGSGNTIYF. CDR3 bases: TGTGCCAGCAGTGAAATGGGGGGCTCTGGAAACACCATATATTTT.

The chain is built from TRBV30 and TRBJ1-2, with 7 bases that match TRBD1. V lost 1 base, J lost 5 bases, and 10 bases stayed unmatched. The CDR3 has 15 amino acids. Germline-derived CDR1 and CDR2 are GTSNPN and SVGIG (reference sequence). The CDR3 reads CAWSATQGMGYGYTF. In DNA, the CDR3 is TGTGCCTGGAGTGCCACACAGGGGATGGGATATGGCTACACCTTC.

This chain joins TRBV6-5 and TRBJ1-2; TRBD1 matches at 11 bases. V lost 6 bases and J lost 8; bases outside the gene matches: 8. The V gene's germline CDR1 is MNHEY and CDR2 SVGAGI. The CDR3 totals 14 residues. Here the CDR3 reads CASSRTGTGGGYTF. Written as DNA, the CDR3 is TGTGCCAGCAGCCGCACCGGGACAGGGGGAGGCTACACCTTC.

The rearrangement joins TRBV4-2 to TRBJ1-5; maybe TRBD1 (5 bases). CDR1 is LGHNA and CDR2 is YNFKEQ in the germline V gene. The CDR3 is made up of 17 amino acids. The V end was cut by 3 bases, the J end by 7 bases, with 22 bases between. CDR3 protein: CASSHGGGRGWEQPQHF. CDR3 in DNA: TGTGCCAGCAGCCATGGGGGGGGAAGAGGGTGGGAACAGCCCCAGCATTTT.

V is TRBV7-6 and J is TRBJ1-5, with D hard to call. Trimming removed 1 base from V and 1 base from J, with 5 bases in between. Germline V lookup: CDR1 SGHVS, CDR2 FNYEAQ. The CDR3 contains 14 residues. The CDR3 nucleotides read TGTGCCAGCAGCTTAGAACACAGCAATCAGCCCCAGCATTTT. This encodes CASSLEHSNQPQHF.